This passage covers 27 T cell receptor beta chains from one sample sequenced in a study of T cells in localized non-small cell lung cancer. Assay: immunoSEQ multiplex PCR; the TCRdb copy retains only in-frame clones and omits some. The sample has roughly 34,000 clones, 78% seen once; the top ten hold about 40%. The source was peripheral blood, collected before any cancer treatment. All receptors come from a male donor older than 55 with stage II squamous cell lung carcinoma.

J is TRBJ1-1 and V is TRBV6-4; no clear D. The CDR3 totals 13 residues. The V end was cut by 3 bases, the J end by 2 bases, with 7 bases between. Per germline, CDR1 MRHNA and CDR2 SNTAGT. CDR3 loop: CASSEAVNTEAFF. CDR3 bases: TGTGCCAGCAGTGAAGCAGTAAACACTGAAGCTTTCTTT.

The chain has TRBV10-2 and TRBJ2-7; TRBD2 agrees at 8 bases. Germline loops: CDR1 WSHSY, CDR2 SAAADI. V dropped 5 bases and J dropped 5; count of bases not matched to a gene: 11. CDR3 length equals 15 residues. CDR3 coding DNA: TGCGCCAGCAGTTACGGAGCGGGAGACTTACACGAGCAGTACTTC. This codes for CASSYGAGDLHEQYF.

This chain links TRBV7-9 with TRBJ1-4; 8 bases line up with TRBD1. CDR3 length: 14 residues. Trimming at V came to 4 bases and at J to 3 bases, leaving 1 base not matched to a gene. Germline CDR1 reads SEHNR; CDR2 reads FQNEAQ (reference sequence). CDR3 loop: CASSWTGSNEKLFF. In DNA, the CDR3 is TGTGCCAGCAGCTGGACAGGGTCTAATGAAAAACTGTTTTTT.

This clone showed up just once. The chain couples TRBV7-3 to TRBJ2-7; TRBD2 is a possible D gene (5 bases). The germline gives CDR1 SGHTA, CDR2 FQGTGA. CDR3 size: 15 residues. The V gene lost 1 base and the J gene lost 6 bases, with 16 bases spanning the gap. The CDR3 protein is CASSLRHSPGFEQYF. Here the CDR3 DNA reads TGTGCCAGCAGCTTAAGGCACTCCCCGGGATTCGAGCAGTACTTC.

V and J are TRBV19 and TRBJ2-6; D gene ambiguous. V gave up 6 bases and J gave up 1 base, with 4 bases separating them. CDR1 is LNHDA and CDR2 is SQIVND in the germline V gene (reference sequence). The CDR3 is 13 residues long. CDR3 sequence reads: CASRSSGANVLTF. CDR3 DNA sequence: TGTGCCAGTAGAAGTTCTGGGGCCAACGTCCTGACTTTC.

The J gene is TRBJ1-2, the V gene TRBV4-1, with TRBD1 matching over 7 bases. The CDR3 extends over 16 amino acids. CDR1 and CDR2 (germline): MGHRA, YSYEKL. V dropped 1 base and J dropped 5; count of bases not matched to a gene: 10. The CDR3 DNA reads TGCGCCAGCAGCCAAGTAGGGGGACAGCACGTTTATGGCTACACCTTC. Protein: CASSQVGGQHVYGYTF.

The chain employs TRBV28 and TRBJ1-1, with no clear D. CDR1 is MDHEN, CDR2 SYDVKM, per germline. The CDR3 contains 16 residues. Deletions cut 8 bases from V and 1 base from J, with 20 bases between. The DNA for the CDR3 is TGTGCCAGCCCAACCCCCCTGACACTCTCGAACACTGAAGCTTTCTTT. This gives the protein CASPTPLTLSNTEAFF.

The rearrangement joins TRBV6-1 to TRBJ2-1; 13 nucleotides line up with TRBD2. The ends lost 1 base at V and 6 bases at J; junction bases unmatched: 0. The germline V gene has CDR1 MNHNS and CDR2 SASEGT. This CDR3 comprises 15 residues. The CDR3 DNA is TGTGCCAGCAGTGAAGGGACTAGCGGGGGCAATGAGCAGTTCTTC. Translated: CASSEGTSGGNEQFF.

The rearrangement links TRBV15 to TRBJ2-1, with 8 bases identical to TRBD1. The V gene's germline CDR1 is LNHNV and CDR2 YYDKDF (reference sequence). The junction had 1 base not matched to a gene; V was cut back by 0 bases and J by 3 bases. The CDR3 is 15 amino acids. CDR3 region: CATSREDRVYNEQFF. In nucleotides, the CDR3 is TGTGCCACCAGCAGAGAGGACAGGGTCTACAATGAGCAGTTCTTC.

V usage is TRBV2 and J usage is TRBJ2-4; no clear D. V was pared by 7 bases and J by 2 bases, with 15 bases between. The germline V gene encodes CDR1 SNHLY and CDR2 FYNNEI. This CDR3 is built from 15 residues. CDR3 protein: CASKADSPSKNIQYF. The CDR3 DNA sequence: TGTGCCAGCAAAGCCGACTCACCTTCCAAAAACATTCAGTACTTC. Based on the CDR3 plus reference TRBV2 and TRBJ2-4, the full variable domain is EPEVTQTPSHQVTQMGQEVILRCVPISNHLYFYWYRQILGQKVEFLVSFYNNEISEKSEIFDDQFSVERPDGSNFTLKIRSTKLEDSAMYFCASKADSPSKNIQYFGAGTRLSVL.

This clone was detected only once. This sequence joins TRBV27 and TRBJ2-7; 13 nucleotides match TRBD2. This CDR3 is built from 16 residues. In germline, CDR1 is MNHEY, CDR2 SMNVEV (reference sequence). J was trimmed by 2 bases and V by 3 bases; bases with no gene match: 4. In nucleotides, the CDR3 is TGTGCCAGCAGTTTTTCGGGACTAGCGGGACCCTACGAGCAGTACTTC. It codes for CASSFSGLAGPYEQYF.

This clone was counted only a few times. The chain couples TRBV7-2 to TRBJ2-7, with D uncertain. CDR1 and CDR2 from the germline V gene are SGHTA and FQGNSA. The CDR3 consists of 13 residues. The V gene lost 5 bases and the J gene lost 7 bases, with 15 bases spanning the gap. The CDR3 DNA is TGTGCCAGCAGCCCTAGGATACTCGGGGAGCAGTACTTC. Its translation: CASSPRILGEQYF.

This clone occurred once. CDR3 DNA sequence: TGTGCCTGGAGTGTCATAGTCTCCGGGACTAGCGGGAGGGCCAGAACAGATACGCAGTATTTT. Protein product: CAWSVIVSGTSGRARTDTQYF. The chain has TRBV30 and TRBJ2-3; 16 bases line up with TRBD2. V trimming: 0 bases; J trimming: 3 bases; junction bases outside the gene matches: 15. The germline V gene has CDR1 GTSNPN and CDR2 SVGIG (reference sequence). The CDR3 contains 21 residues.

The V gene is TRBV6-4, the J gene TRBJ2-3, with 8 bases that match TRBD2. The CDR3 totals 16 residues. V shed 5 bases and J 5 bases; nucleotides not matched to a gene: 12. CDR1 and CDR2 from the germline V gene are MRHNA and SNTAGT. The CDR3 loop is CASSPRSGGPEDTQYF. The CDR3, as DNA: TGTGCCAGCAGTCCTCGGTCGGGAGGGCCCGAAGATACGCAGTATTTT.

The genes are TRBV5-4 and TRBJ1-1, with a weak D call TRBD1 (6 bases). Deletions cut 7 bases from V and 1 base from J, with 17 bases between. This CDR3 has 15 residues. CDR1 is SGHNT, CDR2 YYREEE, per germline (reference sequence). The CDR3 DNA is TGTGCCAGCTCGCCGAACAGGGTTACGAACACTGAAGCTTTCTTT. Protein: CASSPNRVTNTEAFF.

This clone turned up a few times. The chain couples TRBV7-8 to TRBJ1-3; D not resolved. V was cut by 5 bases and J by 0 bases, with 8 bases left in between. CDR1 and CDR2 (germline): SGHVS, FQNEAQ. This CDR3 is built from 14 residues. DNA of the CDR3: TGTGCCAGCAGCGGCGGGATCTCTGGAAACACCATATATTTT. Encoded protein: CASSGGISGNTIYF.

The CDR3 protein is CASSPGQNQPQHF. The CDR3, as DNA: TGTGCCAGCTCACCGGGACAGAATCAGCCCCAGCATTTT. The chain links TRBV18 to TRBJ1-5; 7 nucleotides line up with TRBD1. The germline V gene encodes CDR1 KGHSH and CDR2 LQKENI. The CDR3 length is 13 residues. The V and J ends lost 3 bases and 4 bases, in that order; junction bases with no gene match: 0.

The chain recombines TRBV18 with TRBJ1-1; TRBD1 matches at 8 bases. There are 12 residues in the CDR3. V lost 2 bases, J lost 10 bases, and 3 bases stayed unmatched. The V gene's germline CDR1 is KGHSH and CDR2 LQKENI. CDR3 protein: CASSPFDRGAFF. The CDR3 DNA sequence: TGTGCCAGCTCACCATTCGACAGGGGAGCTTTCTTT.

CDR3 sequence: CASRRESSYNEQFF. CDR3 coding DNA: TGTGCCAGCAGGCGGGAGAGCTCCTACAATGAGCAGTTCTTC. This rearrangement joins TRBV5-4 to TRBJ2-1; TRBD2 matches 7 bases. The V gene end was trimmed by 5 bases and the J gene end by 0 bases; junction bases not matched to a gene: 2. CDR3 length: 14 residues. Germline-derived CDR1 and CDR2 are SGHNT and YYREEE (reference sequence).

This clone was seen a few times. The CDR3 here is CASSQFWPNTGELFF. In nucleotides, the CDR3 is TGTGCCAGCAGCCAATTCTGGCCAAACACCGGGGAGCTGTTTTTT. The chain links TRBV14 to TRBJ2-2; D remains unclear. CDR3 size: 15 residues. The V gene lost 2 bases and the J gene lost 2 bases, with 9 bases spanning the gap. The V gene's germline CDR1 is SGHDN and CDR2 FVKESK. Filled out from reference TRBV14 and TRBJ2-2, the complete variable domain reads EAGVTQFPSHSVIEKGQTVTLRCDPISGHDNLYWYRRVMGKEIKFLLHFVKESKQDESGMPNNRFLAERTGGTYSTLKVQPAELEDSGVYFCASSQFWPNTGELFFGEGSRLTVL.

V usage is TRBV7-7 and J usage is TRBJ2-1; no reliable D call. This CDR3 region has 15 residues. The germline V gene has CDR1 SSHAT and CDR2 FNYEAQ (reference sequence). Trimming took 1 base from V and 3 from J, leaving 10 bases between them. In nucleotides, the CDR3 is TGTGCCAGCAGCTTAGGGCTAGAAAGCTACAATGAGCAGTTCTTC. This sequence encodes CASSLGLESYNEQFF.

This clone was seen a single time. The J gene is TRBJ2-7, the V gene TRBV29-1, with D tentatively TRBD1 (6 bases). Per germline, CDR1 SQVTM and CDR2 ANQGSEA. There are 12 residues in the CDR3. The germline V and J ends were trimmed by 4 bases and 9 bases, with 16 bases remaining between them. The chain's CDR3 is CSVVAGADGQYF. CDR3 sequence (DNA): TGCAGCGTTGTAGCAGGGGCGGACGGGCAGTACTTC.

The chain is built from TRBV7-8 and TRBJ2-3; D is uncertain. The CDR3 is 15 amino acids. V lost 1 base to trimming and J lost 1 base, with 9 bases between them. CDR1 and CDR2 (germline): SGHVS, FQNEAQ. This CDR3 is CASSLEARGTDTQYF. The CDR3 DNA is TGTGCCAGCAGCTTAGAGGCTCGCGGCACAGATACGCAGTATTTT.

V gene TRBV30 combines with J gene TRBJ2-1; the D is unclear. CDR3 length: 11 amino acids. Looked up from germline, CDR1 is GTSNPN and CDR2 is SVGIG (reference sequence). V dropped 4 bases and J dropped 6 bases, with 7 bases sitting between them. This CDR3 reads CAWTRLNEQFF. The CDR3 DNA reads as TGTGCCTGGACGAGGCTCAATGAGCAGTTCTTC.

V usage is TRBV6-5 and J usage is TRBJ2-3; the D gene could be TRBD1 or TRBD2 (5 bases each). Between the trimmed V and J ends, which lost 5 bases and 0 bases, there was a span of 9 bases. Germline CDR1 reads MNHEY; CDR2 reads SVGAGI. This CDR3 has 14 amino acids. Here the CDR3 DNA reads TGTGCCAGCAGTATCGGGGCTAGCACAGATACGCAGTATTTT. Translated, it gives CASSIGASTDTQYF.

The chain uses TRBV7-9 and TRBJ1-5; perhaps TRBD1 as D (6 bases). The CDR3 has 14 amino acids. Germline V CDR1 and CDR2: SEHNR, FQNEAQ (reference sequence). Trimming left V 1 base short and J 9 bases short, with 13 bases between. CDR3 sequence reads: CASSLGDIPWPQHF. In DNA, the CDR3 is TGTGCCAGCAGCTTAGGGGACATCCCATGGCCCCAGCATTTT.

This clone was seen a few times. J is TRBJ1-2 and V is TRBV6-5; 9 nucleotides agree with TRBD1. Germline CDR1 and CDR2: MNHEY and SVGAGI. The CDR3 is 15 residues long. The V gene end was trimmed by 2 bases and the J gene end by 4 bases; junction bases not matched to a gene: 5. The CDR3 bases are TGTGCCAGCAGTTACCCGGGACAGGGAAGCTATGGCTACACCTTC. This codes for CASSYPGQGSYGYTF.